Listed below are T cell receptor beta chains from one sample, sequenced in a study of blood T cell repertoires in COVID-19. Repertoires were generated with immunoSEQ multiplex PCR, while TCRdb's copy carries only in-frame clones and drops some. The table records approximately 32,000 clones, approximately 90% of them present only once. The sample taken for sequencing was peripheral blood. The receptor source for this set is a man aged 60 to 69 with acute or convalescent COVID-19. The CDR3 runs from the conserved cysteine through the conserved F or W. Each record gives: clone size, D gene, V gene, J gene, CDR3 protein, CDR3 DNA. D genes are given only for firm matches. The listing skips clone size in some rows; elsewhere it reads once, few, many or a size class.

>NA|NA|TRBV9|TRBJ1-3
CASSPVLAPGNTIYF
TGTGCCAGCAGCCCCGTCCTGGCCCCTGGAAACACCATATATTTT
>NA|TRBD2|TRBV6-5|TRBJ2-1
CASSYGVLRENEQFF
TGTGCCAGCAGTTACGGCGTGCTGCGGGAGAATGAGCAGTTCTTC
>once|TRBD1|TRBV9|TRBJ2-7
CASSLGQGEQYF
TGTGCCAGCAGCCTAGGACAGGGCGAGCAGTACTTC
>NA|NA|TRBV7-2|TRBJ1-6
CASSLRGGFSYNSPLHF
TGTGCCAGCAGCTTAAGGGGAGGGTTCTCCTATAATTCACCCCTCCACTTT
>NA|TRBD2|TRBV11-2|TRBJ2-7
CASSFTSGRSSYEQYF
TGTGCCAGCAGCTTTACTAGCGGGAGAAGCTCCTACGAGCAGTACTTC
>NA|NA|TRBV11-3|TRBJ1-6
CASSPRVGDYSPLHF
TGTGCCAGCAGCCCCAGAGTGGGGGACTATTCACCCCTCCACTTT
>once|TRBD2|TRBV7-8|TRBJ2-1
CASSLRDPGLDRFF
TGTGCCAGCAGCTTACGTGATCCGGGACTAGATCGGTTCTTC
>NA|TRBD2|TRBV6-1|TRBJ2-5
CASSGGLRAGVTETQYF
TGTGCCAGCAGTGGGGGACTCCGAGCGGGAGTAACGGAGACCCAGTACTTC
>NA|NA|TRBV4-3|TRBJ2-6
CASSAEQGTGANVLTF
TGCGCCAGCAGCGCAGAACAGGGTACTGGGGCCAACGTCCTGACTTTC
>NA|NA|TRBV2|TRBJ2-5
CASSDFAGQETQYF
TGTGCCAGCAGTGATTTTGCGGGGCAAGAGACCCAGTACTTC
>NA|TRBD1|TRBV11-3|TRBJ2-7
CASSLGQASYEQYF
TGTGCCAGCAGCCTGGGACAGGCCTCCTACGAGCAGTACTTC
>once|TRBD2|TRBV7-2|TRBJ2-7
CASSLRTSLYEQYF
TGTGCCAGCAGCTTACGGACTAGTTTATACGAGCAGTACTTC
>NA|NA|TRBV7-6|TRBJ2-2
CASSSRAGLRTGELFF
TGTGCCAGCAGCTCAAGGGCAGGGCTGAGGACCGGGGAGCTGTTTTTT
>NA|NA|TRBV19|TRBJ1-1
CASMTGSGDTEAFF
TGTGCCAGTATGACAGGTTCCGGGGACACTGAAGCTTTCTTT
>NA|NA|TRBV24-1|TRBJ1-1
CATPQLANTEAFF
TGTGCCACCCCCCAGTTGGCGAACACTGAAGCTTTCTTT
>NA|NA|TRBV7-8|TRBJ2-2
CASSFREGEAGELFF
TGTGCCAGCAGCTTCAGGGAGGGGGAGGCCGGGGAGCTGTTTTTT
>once|TRBD1|TRBV5-8|TRBJ1-5
CASSFFAGGVQPQHF
TGTGCCAGCAGCTTTTTCGCAGGGGGCGTTCAGCCCCAGCATTTT